This T cell receptor beta chain was sequenced for a study of T cell clonality in common variable immunodeficiency. At least ten counts were recorded for this clone. Its antigen is unidentified. From the germline J gene comes the end of the CDR3, since the read stops 3 residues before it. Profiled with immunoSEQ multiplex PCR; TCRdb holds only in-frame clones, not every one. Captured here are about 42,000 clones, none seen once; the top ten comprise about 2.2%. Findings of the study overall: CVID subjects had higher TCRbeta clonality than healthy controls, most marked in about a third. Patient heterogeneity in the CVID cohort limited correlations between repertoire features and clinical complications.

V lost 2 bases, J lost 6 bases, and 19 bases lay in between. CDR1 and CDR2 from the germline V gene are GTSNPN and SVGIG (reference sequence). This CDR3 has 15 amino acids. Sequencing used peripheral blood mononuclear cells. This receptor was taken from a person aged 18 to 75 in good health. V and J are TRBV30 and TRBJ1-2; maybe TRBD1 (6 bases). CDR3 bases read: TGTGCCTGGAGTTCACTGGACAGTCGCCGCCATGGC. Encoded protein: CAWSSLDSRRHG. The whole CDR3 region reads CAWSSLDSRRHGYTF. Full variable domain (missing parts from reference TRBV30 and TRBJ1-2): SQTIHQWPATLVQPVGSPLSLECTVEGTSNPNLYWYRQAAGRGLQLLFYSVGIGQISSEVPQNLSASRPQDRQFILSSKKLLLSDSGFYLCAWSSLDSRRHGYTFGSGTRLTVV.